One sample yielded the 29 T cell receptor beta chains listed below, sequenced in a study of cytomegalovirus exposure and HLA in healthy donors. Primers for the PCR totalled 60 Vbeta and 13 Jbeta. Clones were sequenced by immunoSEQ multiplex PCR, and TCRdb holds only the in-frame ones, with some missing. This sample has roughly 150,000 clones; approximately 70% occur once, and the top ten carry 1.5% to 2%. The material sequenced was PBMCs. These receptors all stem from a woman aged 18-29 years in good health and CMV-seronegative.

The chain uses TRBV7-2 and TRBJ2-1; 9 bases fit TRBD1. The CDR3 runs 15 residues. Germline trimming cut 7 bases from V and 5 bases from J; bases unmatched to any gene: 9. Germline V gene data show CDR1 as SGHTA and CDR2 as FQGNSA. CDR3 sequence: CASTSRGQGDNEQFF. CDR3 DNA: TGTGCCAGCACCAGTAGGGGACAGGGTGACAATGAGCAGTTCTTC. The full variable domain, rest sourced from reference TRBV7-2 and TRBJ2-1, is GAGVSQSPSNKVTEKGKDVELRCDPISGHTALYWYRQSLGQGLEFLIYFQGNSAPDKSGLPSDRFSAERTGGSVSTLTIQRTQQEDSAVYLCASTSRGQGDNEQFFGPGTRLTVL.

This clone was detected a few times. The V call is TRBV2, the J call TRBJ2-5, with D uncertain. V shed 6 bases and J shed 1 base, with 6 bases lying between them. The CDR3 sequence is 12 residues long. Germline CDR1 SNHLY, CDR2 FYNNEI. The CDR3 region is CASSPSQETQYF. DNA of the CDR3: TGTGCCAGCAGCCCCTCCCAAGAGACCCAGTACTTC.

V usage is TRBV7-2 and J usage is TRBJ2-5, with 7 bases fitting TRBD2. With 3 bases clipped from V and 5 bases from J, the junction kept 9 bases outside the gene matches. Looked up from germline, CDR1 is SGHTA and CDR2 is FQGNSA. The CDR3 sequence is 15 residues long. The CDR3 loop reads CASSFLAGEGETQYF. The CDR3 DNA reads as TGTGCCAGCAGCTTCCTTGCGGGGGAGGGTGAGACCCAGTACTTC.

This chain uses TRBV5-1 with TRBJ2-5; D ambiguous. V lost 0 bases and J 3 bases, leaving 9 bases between the germline ends. CDR1 is SGHRS and CDR2 is YFSETQ in the germline V gene. This CDR3 has 14 amino acids. DNA for the CDR3: TGCGCCAGCAGCTTGGGGGCCAGTAAAGAGACCCAGTACTTC. Residues: CASSLGASKETQYF.

The V call is TRBV5-1, the J call TRBJ2-1, with D perhaps matching TRBD1 (6 bases). Deletions cut 5 bases from V and 5 bases from J, with 20 bases between. The CDR3 sequence is 16 residues long. Germline V gene sequence: CDR1 SGHRS, CDR2 YFSETQ. DNA of the CDR3: TGCGCCAGCAGAGACCCGACAGGCCACTCGGACAATGAGCAGTTCTTC. Amino acid sequence: CASRDPTGHSDNEQFF. The variable domain in full, with the rest retrieved from reference TRBV5-1 and TRBJ2-1, is KAGVTQTPRYLIKTRGQQVTLSCSPISGHRSVSWYQQTPGQGLQFLFEYFSETQRNKGNFPGRFSGRQFSNSRSEMNVSTLELGDSALYLCASRDPTGHSDNEQFFGPGTRLTVL.

This clone was counted between two and nine times. The chain is built from TRBV2 and TRBJ2-7, with TRBD1 identical over 10 bases. After removal of 5 bases from V and 2 bases from J, the junction contained 6 bases not matched to a gene. The CDR3 totals 15 residues. CDR1 and CDR2 (germline): SNHLY, FYNNEI. DNA of the CDR3: TGTGCCAGCAGTTCCACCGGGACAGGGGCCTACGAGCAGTACTTC. Translating it yields CASSSTGTGAYEQYF.

CDR3 sequence reads: CASPRSGGMNTEAFF. The DNA for the CDR3 is TGTGCCAGCCCCCGCTCAGGGGGGATGAACACTGAAGCTTTCTTT. The chain links TRBV28 to TRBJ1-1; TRBD1 matches 7 bases. The trim removed 8 bases at V and 0 bases at J, leaving 9 bases unmatched. Germline loops: CDR1 MDHEN, CDR2 SYDVKM. This CDR3 is built from 15 residues. Filled out from reference TRBV28 and TRBJ1-1, the complete variable domain reads DVKVTQSSRYLVKRTGEKVFLECVQDMDHENMFWYRQDPGLGLRLIYFSYDVKMKEKGDIPEGYSVSREKKERFSLILESASTNQTSMYLCASPRSGGMNTEAFFGQGTRLTVV.

The rearrangement uses TRBV2 and TRBJ1-1; no reliable D call. V gave up 7 bases and J gave up 9 bases, with 15 bases separating them. This CDR3 region has 12 residues. CDR1 and CDR2 (germline): SNHLY, FYNNEI. The CDR3 coding sequence is TGTGCCAGCACCGGGGAGGCAGCACAAGCTTTCTTT. It encodes CASTGEAAQAFF.

This chain uses TRBV7-3 with TRBJ1-2, with a tentative D call TRBD1 (6 bases). Germline lookup yields CDR1 SGHTA and CDR2 FQGTGA. The CDR3 spans 14 residues. V was trimmed by 0 bases and J by 7 bases, leaving 12 bases between them. The CDR3 loop is CASSLTSRGAGYTF. The CDR3 DNA follows: TGTGCCAGCAGCTTAACATCCAGGGGTGCTGGCTACACCTTC.

The count of this clone is one. The gene calls are TRBV4-3 and TRBJ2-3; TRBD2 agrees at 9 bases. Germline V gene sequence: CDR1 LGHNA, CDR2 YSLEER. V shed 2 bases and J 0 bases; nucleotides not matched to a gene: 0. The CDR3 contains 15 residues. CDR3 in DNA: TGCGCCAGCAGCCAAACTAGCGGGAGCACAGATACGCAGTATTTT. This encodes CASSQTSGSTDTQYF.

The chain combines TRBV15 with TRBJ1-1, with D perhaps matching TRBD1 (5 bases). There are 16 residues in the CDR3. Germline V gives CDR1 LNHNV, CDR2 YYDKDF (reference sequence). Deletions cut 1 base from V and 4 bases from J, with 16 bases between. The CDR3 sequence: CATSRGMRDRGTEAFF. The CDR3 DNA follows: TGTGCCACCAGCAGAGGGATGAGAGACAGAGGCACTGAAGCTTTCTTT.

This chain connects TRBV11-2 to TRBJ1-3, with D possibly being TRBD1 (6 bases). Trimming left V 2 bases short and J 4 bases short, with 12 bases between. Germline CDR1 is SGHAT and CDR2 is FQNNGV. The CDR3 covers 15 residues. CDR3 sequence (DNA): TGTGCCAGCAGCTTAAATTGGGGGCAAGGAAACACCATATATTTT. It translates to CASSLNWGQGNTIYF.

This sequence joins TRBV20-1 and TRBJ2-3; weak D call: TRBD1 (5 bases). The germline CDR1 and CDR2 sequences are DFQATT and SNEGSKA (reference sequence). V gave up 6 bases and J gave up 5 bases, with 9 bases separating them. The CDR3 length is 11 residues. In DNA form, the CDR3 reads TGCAGTGCAGGGGTAAGAGATACGCAGTATTTT. Protein product: CSAGVRDTQYF.

This clone came up once. V is TRBV9 and J is TRBJ2-3; the D gene is possibly TRBD2 (5 bases). The ends were cut back, 2 bases at V and 2 bases at J, with 24 bases in the middle. The CDR3 has 19 residues. In germline, CDR1 is SGDLS, CDR2 YYNGEE. CDR3 nucleotides: TGTGCCAGCAGCGTCGAGGGTAGAGGGAGCGAACGAACCACAGATACGCAGTATTTT. Translated, it gives CASSVEGRGSERTTDTQYF.

This rearrangement joins TRBV29-1 to TRBJ2-1; the D gene is possibly TRBD2 (6 bases). The CDR3 has 15 residues. Trimming stripped 6 bases from V and 3 bases from J, with 18 bases between. Germline CDR1 is SQVTM and CDR2 is ANQGSEA. CDR3 DNA: TGCAGCGTGGCCAACAGAGGAGGGAACTACAATGAGCAGTTCTTC. Amino acids: CSVANRGGNYNEQFF.

This clone has only one observation. V usage is TRBV20-1 and J usage is TRBJ1-2, with D possibly TRBD1 on 5 matching bases. The V gene's germline CDR1 is DFQATT and CDR2 SNEGSKA (reference sequence). The germline V and J ends were trimmed by 5 bases and 10 bases, with 14 bases remaining between them. There are 11 residues in the CDR3. The CDR3 protein is CSAATGGIYTF. CDR3 nucleotide sequence: TGCAGTGCTGCGACGGGGGGTATCTACACCTTC.

This sequence joins TRBV19 and TRBJ2-2; TRBD1 agrees at 7 bases. Trimming removed 11 bases from V and 1 base from J; junction bases left unmatched: 1. This CDR3 comprises 12 residues. Looked up from germline, CDR1 is LNHDA and CDR2 is SQIVND (reference sequence). CDR3: CAGQENTGELFF. The CDR3 DNA sequence: TGTGCCGGACAGGAGAACACCGGGGAGCTGTTTTTT.

The chain couples TRBV4-1 to TRBJ2-1; D perhaps matches TRBD1 (5 bases). V lost 2 bases and J lost 4, with 12 bases in between. The CDR3 covers 15 residues. Germline lookup yields CDR1 MGHRA and CDR2 YSYEKL. CDR3 sequence: CASSQTGSHYNEQFF. The CDR3 DNA sequence: TGCGCCAGCAGCCAAACAGGCTCCCATTACAATGAGCAGTTCTTC.

This clone turned up a few times. The chain has TRBV5-1 and TRBJ2-5; 15 bases align to TRBD2. Germline V lookup: CDR1 SGHRS, CDR2 YFSETQ. V shed 4 bases and J 2 bases; nucleotides not matched to a gene: 9. The CDR3 has 18 residues. This chain's CDR3 is CASSPGLAGGVGQETQYF. The CDR3 nucleotides read TGCGCCAGCAGCCCTGGACTAGCGGGGGGGGTGGGGCAAGAGACCCAGTACTTC.

The genes are TRBV4-1 and TRBJ1-2; D remains ambiguous. Germline CDR1 reads MGHRA; CDR2 reads YSYEKL. V lost 0 bases and J lost 4, with 15 bases in between. The CDR3 has 16 residues. The DNA for the CDR3 is TGCGCCAGCAGCCAAGAAGGCGCCAGGCCCTCCTATGGCTACACCTTC. This sequence encodes CASSQEGARPSYGYTF.

This rearrangement joins TRBV7-8 to TRBJ2-5; a possible D gene is TRBD1 (5 bases). This CDR3 region has 14 residues. V lost 3 bases and J lost 5, with 13 bases in between. Germline loops: CDR1 SGHVS, CDR2 FQNEAQ. CDR3 sequence reads: CASSFQGRRETQYF. The CDR3, as DNA: TGTGCCAGCAGCTTTCAGGGCAGGCGCGAGACCCAGTACTTC.

This clone is a singleton in its sample. V is TRBV4-2 and J is TRBJ2-4; TRBD1 agrees at 7 bases. V gave up 0 bases and J gave up 8 bases; unmatched junction bases: 10. Germline lookup yields CDR1 LGHNA and CDR2 YNFKEQ. This CDR3 comprises 16 residues. This chain's CDR3 is CASSQDGDSLGDIQYF. CDR3 bases: TGTGCCAGCAGCCAAGACGGGGACAGCCTAGGGGACATTCAGTACTTC.

Remarks on this clone: At one of its ends the junction is not consistent with the germline gene, which may arise from a read error. The same CDR3 also results from other DNA sequences found in this sample. This rearrangement joins TRBV6-4 to TRBJ2-2; tentatively, D is TRBD1 (6 bases). Per the germline V gene, CDR1 is MRHNA and CDR2 is SNTAGT. This CDR3 contains 16 residues. Here the CDR3 DNA reads TGTGCCAGCAGTGAACAGGGCGGGCAGAACACCGGGGAACTGTTTTTT. Protein product: CASSEQGGQNTGELFF.

V and J are TRBV10-1 and TRBJ1-2; D is ambiguous. This CDR3 comprises 13 residues. Looked up from germline, CDR1 is WNHNN and CDR2 is SYGVQD (reference sequence). V was pared by 4 bases and J by 2 bases, with 8 bases between. Here the CDR3 reads CASSGPGNYGYTF. CDR3 coding DNA: TGCGCCAGCAGTGGACCCGGGAACTATGGCTACACCTTC.

This chain uses TRBV6-5 with TRBJ1-1, with D perhaps matching TRBD1 (5 bases). The CDR3 is 14 residues long. CDR1 is MNHEY, CDR2 SVGAGI, per germline. Trimming pared 6 bases from V and 0 bases from J, leaving 11 bases between. CDR3 sequence: CASSSGVVNTEAFF. CDR3 nucleotide sequence: TGTGCCAGCAGCTCGGGGGTCGTGAACACTGAAGCTTTCTTT.

The chain is built from TRBV11-3 and TRBJ2-5; TRBD2 is a possible D gene (6 bases). Germline assignment: CDR1 SGHNT and CDR2 YENEEA. V lost 5 bases to trimming and J lost 4 bases, with 17 bases between them. The CDR3 is 15 amino acids. CDR3 sequence: CASSPGVRVRETQYF. CDR3 sequence (DNA): TGTGCCAGCAGCCCGGGGGTTAGGGTGAGAGAGACCCAGTACTTC.

The chain uses TRBV6-1 and TRBJ1-2, with D possibly TRBD1 on 5 matching bases. Trimming cost V 11 bases and J 8 bases, with 15 bases left between them. Looked up from germline, CDR1 is MNHNS and CDR2 is SASEGT. This CDR3 comprises 11 residues. The CDR3 here is CAAGQGNGYTF. In DNA form, the CDR3 reads TGTGCCGCGGGGCAAGGGAACGGCTACACCTTC.

V usage is TRBV29-1 and J usage is TRBJ1-5; TRBD1 matches 9 bases. Germline V CDR1 and CDR2: SQVTM, ANQGSEA. The V segment lost 6 bases and the J segment 4 bases; nucleotides outside the gene matches: 4. CDR3 length equals 13 residues. The CDR3 here is CSVGQGRNQPQHF. Here the CDR3 DNA reads TGCAGCGTGGGACAGGGTAGAAATCAGCCCCAGCATTTT.

The V call is TRBV14, the J call TRBJ2-2; TRBD2 is a possible D gene (6 bases). V shed 0 bases and J shed 6 bases, with 8 bases lying between them. CDR1 is SGHDN and CDR2 is FVKESK in the germline V gene. The CDR3 runs 14 residues. The CDR3 DNA follows: TGTGCCAGCAGCCAAGATGGAGGGGCCGGGGAGCTGTTTTTT. It translates to CASSQDGGAGELFF.